This TCR beta chain came from a study of blood T cells in healthy people across ages. Whole-study findings and limits: Long-lived donors exceeded aged donors in naive CD4+ cells and diversity. Significant beta diversity loss was already apparent by age about 39, declining roughly linearly.

A second PCR of 7 to 11 cycles used a sample-barcoded 5' primer and a J-beta primer mix. TCRdb passed the 5' RACE reads through MiXCR, listing each CDR3 protein once. The top ten clones hold 20% to 30% of a sample with around 780,000 distinct CDR3 sequences, roughly three fifths of them seen once. Details on this clonotype: The antigen remains undetermined.

Caucasian, healthy and from Russia, the donors were aged between roughly 6 and 95. Germline V gene lookup returns CDR1 MNHNS and CDR2 SASEGT. The CDR3 runs 17 residues. Losses at the gene ends were 3 bases for V and 4 bases for J; bases not matched to a gene: 4. The sequence came from a man aged 35 to 55 in good health. Sequenced material: blood. The rearrangement joins TRBV6-1 to TRBJ2-2, with TRBD2 matching over 14 bases. CDR3 protein: CASSETSGRAGTGELFF. The CDR3 bases are TGTGCCAGCAGTGAGACTAGCGGGAGGGCCGGCACCGGGGAGCTGTTTTTT.